This T cell receptor beta chain stems from a study of T cell clones after liver transplantation. As for the study in general: In this trial, immunosuppression withdrawal was attempted within 2 years of liver transplant. Tolerance: complete withdrawal held at least one year, liver enzymes staying within twice normal.

The length of the CDR3 is 18 residues. Losses at the gene ends were 8 bases for V and 9 bases for J; bases not matched to a gene: 17. CDR1 and CDR2 (germline): MNHEY, SMNVEV (reference sequence). Overall study findings and caveats: The donor-reactive repertoire was only partly measurable in a couple of subjects, lacking donor cells. Post-transplant, graft-donor-reactive CD4 TCRbeta sequences in blood dropped significantly in 5 of 8 subjects.

Comment on this clone: Its antigen is unknown.

Profiled with immunoSEQ multiplex PCR; TCRdb holds only in-frame clones, not every one. Of 65,000 to 85,000 clones in the sample, 84% were seen once. The J gene is TRBJ2-1, the V gene TRBV27; 15 bases are a match to TRBD2. This TCR was sampled from a human patient who received a liver transplant. Some T cells may be graft donor cells. Specimen: CD4+ T cells from blood, collected 48 months after liver transplant. The CDR3 loop reads CASDIGDAGTSGRSEQFF. CDR3 bases: TGTGCCAGCGATATTGGTGACGCCGGGACTAGCGGGAGGAGTGAGCAGTTCTTC.